This record looks at one TCR beta chain sequence and its context. These data come from a study of blood T cell repertoires in COVID-19. Study background: Sites across the United States, Italy and Spain contributed samples from acute and convalescent COVID-19. PBMCs, B-cell-depleted T cells, or T cells provided the cDNA or gDNA that made up the material.

In the original processing: For nucleated cells, counts were estimated from reference gene primer amplification. Sequencing was performed with immunoSEQ multiplex PCR; in TCRdb, only in-frame clones are kept and a portion is missing. V, J and clone size reflect that table, while D and trimming were determined from the DNA. The repertoire includes about 200,000 clones, roughly 84% of them detected once, and about 4.9% sits in the top ten. Per the germline V gene, CDR1 is SGHTA and CDR2 is FQGNSA. CDR3 length: 15 residues. Deletions cut 1 base from V and 1 base from J, with 10 bases between. Material for sequencing was peripheral blood. The chain links TRBV7-2 to TRBJ1-2; D not certain. This TCR derives from a woman of 80 years or more with acute or convalescent COVID-19. CDR3 protein: CASSLGSPSNYGYTF. The CDR3 DNA sequence: TGTGCCAGCAGCTTAGGCTCTCCGAGTAACTATGGCTACACCTTC.